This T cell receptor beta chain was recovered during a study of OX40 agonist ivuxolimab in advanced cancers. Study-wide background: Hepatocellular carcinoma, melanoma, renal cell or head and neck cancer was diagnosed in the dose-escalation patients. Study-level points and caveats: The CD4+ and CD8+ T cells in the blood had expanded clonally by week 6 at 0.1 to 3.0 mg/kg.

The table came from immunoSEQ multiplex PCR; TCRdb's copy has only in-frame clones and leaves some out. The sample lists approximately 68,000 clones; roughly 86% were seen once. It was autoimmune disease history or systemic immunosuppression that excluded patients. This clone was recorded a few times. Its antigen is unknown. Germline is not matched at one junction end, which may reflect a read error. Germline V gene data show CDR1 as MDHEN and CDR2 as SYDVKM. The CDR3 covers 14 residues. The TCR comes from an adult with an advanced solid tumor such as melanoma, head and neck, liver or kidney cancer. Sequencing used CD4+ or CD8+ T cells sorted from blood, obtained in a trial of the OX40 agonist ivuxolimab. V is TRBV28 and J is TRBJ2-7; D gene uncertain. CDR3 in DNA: TGTGCCAGCAGTCCGAGAACGGACCTCCCAAAAGGGAACTTC. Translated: CASSPRTDLPKGNF.